This T cell receptor beta chain was recorded in a study of regulatory T cells in long-lasting Graves disease listed by TCRdb under 2021. Looking at the study overall: Persistent Graves' disease was defined as persistently positive TSH receptor autoantibodies together with antithyroid drug treatment for over 5 years. A total of about 33 samples underwent TCR sequencing, from around 13 patients with persistent Graves' disease and around 20 patients with newly diagnosed Graves' disease. This study used TCR sequencing and RNA sequencing of peripheral blood to compare persistent Graves' disease patients against newly diagnosed Graves' disease patients. The study was conducted in China and was registered as a clinical trial. Antithyroid drugs had been taken for about 10.3 years on average by persistent Graves' disease patients in the clinical cohort.

The CDR3 holds 14 amino acids from the cysteine to the phenylalanine. Left in the record is the CDR3 DNA by itself, 42 bases read in frame from the first base. V is shortened by 1 base, J by 2 bases, and the region joining them spans 9 bases. CDR1 and CDR2, per the germline V gene (reference sequence), are DFQATT and SNEGSKA. Library preparation employed multiplex PCR. Sequencing relied on an Illumina HiSeq 4000. To build TCR beta libraries, CDR3 regions were amplified by Arm-PCR using iRepertoire HTBI primers. PCR products were gel purified before sequencing. In the source study's methods: Across samples, approximately 68 TRBV and 15 or so TRBJ segments were identified and used for gene usage analysis of CDR3 amino acid clonotypes. COPE and FqMerger were used to merge the filtered high-quality paired reads into contigs. Contigs were aligned with BLAST to IMGT TRBV, TRBD and TRBJ reference genes, and CDR3 was defined per IMGT. Highly expanded clones were defined as clonotypes with a frequency above 0.1%. Shannon entropy was used to measure repertoire diversity, and the Gini coefficient was used to measure V-J evenness. Clonotypes shared by more than one individual were considered public. Using fastp at Q25 and MiXCR, TCRdb reprocessed the public reads and kept productive beta chains. Rows matching on CDR3 protein sequence are summarized as one entry with the most common DNA and genes. The V and J calls shown here were made by TCRdb, not taken from the authors' results. Within this sample are roughly 360,000 distinct CDR3 sequences, with roughly 25% of them counted one time only. The top ten hold roughly a quarter of the sample.

The time point label here, explained by the study, means: persistent/refractory GD, antithyroid drugs over 5 years with positive TRAb. For both TCR sequencing and RNA sequencing, RNA was extracted from PBMCs using TRIzol. Graves' disease was diagnosed according to American Thyroid Association guidelines. Recruitment of patients was carried out at an endocrinology department in Xi'an, China. From each patient, approximately 10 milliliters of peripheral blood was collected into an EDTA anticoagulant tube. Ficoll Paque Plus density gradient separation was used to isolate PBMCs, and no further T cell sorting was performed. RNA quality was checked with an Agilent 2100 Bioanalyzer and agarose gel, and concentration with a NanoDrop 2000. This clonotype has ten or more counts. Its binding antigen is unknown. No qualities accompany the bases; no much larger clone lies one base away. The paper as a whole reports these results and caveats: Only the TCR beta chain was sequenced and analyzed. The authors acknowledged the small sample size as a limitation that may reduce accuracy. The study examined only peripheral blood because the primary lesion, thyroid tissue, could not be accessed. More public clonotypes were shared among persistent patients (2,741) than among newly diagnosed patients (roughly 960). Persistent Graves' disease patients showed lower TCR Shannon entropy and fewer highly expanded clones than newly diagnosed patients, suggesting clonal expansion. Persistent disease showed preferential use of TRBV28, TRBJ1-2 and TRBJ2-5, whereas newly diagnosed disease favored TRBV20-1 and TRBJ2-1.

This receptor chain uses TRBV20-1 and TRBJ1-5; no confident D gene assignment can be made. The specimen comprised peripheral blood mononuclear cells (PBMCs), sampled when the disease was refractory, from a patient treated with antithyroid drugs. The TCR sequence derives from a woman between 35 and 50 years old with Graves disease. Donor details come from another sample of the same person, matched by shared clones. The CDR3: CSARVGMGNQPQHF. At the DNA level, the sequence is TGCAGTGCTAGAGTGGGGATGGGCAATCAGCCCCAGCATTTT.